This TCR beta chain appears in the sequencing data of a study of cytomegalovirus exposure and HLA in healthy donors (dated by TCRdb to between 2016 and 2019). Study-wide context: An earlier analysis of more than 550 of the donors reported approximately 300 Gb of sequence data and 117 million unique TCR beta sequences obtained from around 180 million T cells. A later genetic analysis used genome-wide SNP genotypes for 398 of the 666 donors, treating that subset as a discovery cohort. To study patterns of TCR occurrence, a later analysis re-analyzed previously published TCR beta repertoires from hundreds of donors and added high-resolution HLA genotyping. Among roughly 400 genotyped donors of the cohort, an average of about 220,000 unique TCR beta nucleotide sequences was sequenced per donor, of which 15% to 20% were non-productive. Roughly five DR-DQ haplotypes were handled as single units for association and clustering, since linkage in the cohort was strong. The later analysis used no new phenotypic data to find candidate immune exposures, relying instead on TCR beta sequences and their occurrence across donors. Every repertoire in the discovery cohort had been generated on one and the same sequencing platform. The study aimed to test whether cataloging public T cell receptors could reveal signatures of past pathogen exposure. In addition to the first cohort of approximately 670 subjects, a separate validation cohort of under 150 different subjects was used. Donor age, sex, ethnicity and CMV serostatus were compiled alongside the repertoire data. To predict cytomegalovirus infection status, the study combined high-throughput TCR immunosequencing, statistical association of individual TCRs with disease status, and machine learning. In an earlier analysis of 500 to 650 of the donors, high-throughput TCR beta sequencing was used to judge whether each TCR beta V gene segment behaved as functional or pseudogenic. Approximately 310 gigabases of sequencing data and around 85 million unique TCR sequences made up an early release that covered fewer than 650 HLA-typed donors. The T cell repertoires of several hundred subjects were profiled by immunosequencing and related to cytomegalovirus serostatus. Among the approximately 420 genotyped donors, about 85% belonged to the genetic ancestry cluster associated with self-reported Caucasian donors. HLA typing included class I and class II loci at four-digit resolution. The number of typed donors differed by locus: roughly 629-640 for A, B, C, DRB1 and DQB1; 522 for DQA1; 600 to 610 for DPA1; and 400 to 480 for DPB1.

On this clone itself: There is no known antigen for this receptor. Within one base of it there is no much larger clone, and no base qualities were kept.

Via the germline V gene, CDR1 is LGHNA and CDR2 YSLEER. V is pruned by 1 base and J by 4 bases, leaving 3 bases of the junction without a gene match. The cysteine opens and the phenylalanine closes a CDR3 of 14 amino acids. Solely the CDR3 DNA is kept, with 42 bases framed from the first base. Overall study results and their limits: At a false discovery rate of 0.05, a later analysis linked approximately 18,000 TCR beta sequences to specific HLA alleles. In a later analysis, several top co-occurrence clusters were reported to appear linked to parvovirus B19, influenza, CMV and Epstein-Barr virus. The authors suggested that the approach could potentially be extended to other disease states and immunological phenotypes. In a later analysis, TCR association rates were found to vary across HLA loci, with the most associated TCRs seen for DRB1 alleles and the fewest for HLA-C alleles. In a later analysis, most CMV-associated TCR beta chains were found to appear HLA-restricted, with HLA associations seemingly driven largely by CMV exposure. In a later analysis, HLA-associated TCR beta chains showed more clonal expansion and lower generation probabilities than non-associated chains that were equally common. Because counts were too low, seventeen rarely observed V segments, including chromosome 9 orphons, were left out of the earlier analysis of 587 of the donors. Because some donors lacked HLA typing at each locus, the association tests relied only on the typed subset. Compared with the approximately 600-donor mean, donors in an Asian-associated ancestry cluster had fewer N-insertions in productive TCRs, according to a later genetic analysis. An association between a missense DCLRE1C variant and V-gene and J-gene trimming of TCR beta chains was found in a later genetic analysis and replicated in an independent cohort. Immune exposure information for the cohort was limited to CMV serostatus. Because the 87-base-pair reads could not distinguish some IMGT-functional V segments, including TRBV6-2 and TRBV6-3, those segments were excluded. When HLA alleles, especially DR and DQ, strongly co-occurred, TCR associations were difficult to assign to individual alleles. Across donors, most TCR sequences were observed very rarely, whereas some public TCRs were present in many individuals. The classifier was reported to diagnose cytomegalovirus status with high specificity and sensitivity in both the original and validation cohorts. A total of roughly 160 TCR beta chains were listed by the study as associated with cytomegalovirus. The presence/absence analyses assumed that sequencing depth was roughly uniform across donors, and that assumption may not be true. An earlier analysis of some 590 of the donors showed that most TCR beta V segments appeared in productive rearrangements either about 90% or about 30% of the time, which broadly matched IMGT annotations. In vitro tests confirmed that a few of the cytomegalovirus-associated TCR beta chains recognize cytomegalovirus antigens. This cohort had only TCR beta chains sequenced, and the lack of alpha or paired-chain data limited which features could be detected. Linkage disequilibrium might explain the correlated functional status among segregating V segments, but an unknown experimental factor could not be ruled out. A cluster of highly shared sequence variants was judged likely to be a technical artifact of the sequencing pipeline. A further reported finding was that TCR beta sequences accurately predicted the HLA-A and HLA-B alleles for most subjects in the first cohort.

Library preparation employed the immunoSEQ multiplex PCR assay. For the multiplex PCR, a mixture combining 60 forward primers for TCR Vbeta segments and 13 reverse primers for TCR Jbeta segments was used. A multiplex PCR assay on genomic DNA amplified the CDR3 region of rearranged TCR beta genes. The amplified TCR beta libraries were sequenced on the Illumina HiSeq System as 87-base-pair reads. Under the source paper's analysis protocol: In a later analysis, tens of millions of unique TCR beta chains were counted across the 650 to 750 repertoires, and roughly 11 million of these chains were shared by at least two donors. A nearest-neighbor algorithm error-corrected the raw reads and collapsed the reads into unique sequences, merging closely related sequences to remove PCR and sequencing errors. To assign V, D and J gene segments, CDR3 sequences were aligned to IMGT reference sequences. For a sequence to be retained, a match of at least six nucleotides was required to both a V gene segment and a J gene segment. Rearrangements were called productive when the CDR3 lacked stop codons and stayed in frame with V and J; all others were non-productive. Following IMGT convention, CDR3 was defined as the stretch from the second conserved V-encoded cysteine to the conserved J-encoded phenylalanine. In an earlier analysis of more than 550 of the donors, sequences lacking an unambiguous match to a single V gene segment were excluded. In an earlier analysis of a few hundred of the donors, V segments were called functional above 56.7% productive rearrangements and were called segregating when the between-donor standard deviation exceeded 5%. A statistical classification framework was built to diagnose cytomegalovirus status from the catalog of TCR beta chain sequences. A later analysis assigned V and J genes by comparing TCR nucleotide sequences with IMGT/GENE-DB human TR gene sequences. In a later analysis, CDR3 sequences and most-parsimonious VDJ recombination scenarios were assigned using the TCRdist pipeline. In a later analysis, every TCR beta chain was defined by the combination of its CDR3 amino acid sequence and its V-gene family, and reads without a unique V-gene family were dropped. In a later analysis, fewer than 650 highly shared, low-generation-probability nucleotide sequences were removed to address suspected cross-contamination and a sequencing artifact. In a later analysis, a clonal expansion index for each public chain was calculated from normalized within-repertoire ranks of inferred template counts. A later analysis computed generation probabilities with a VDJ recombination model fitted to out-of-frame rearrangements, and checked the results against IGoR. A later analysis scored TCR-TCR, TCR-HLA and TCR-CMV co-occurrence with hypergeometric tests, applying a repertoire-size bias correction to TCR pairs. False discovery rates were estimated in a later analysis by permuting HLA or CMV assignments 20 times. In a later analysis, co-occurring TCRs were grouped with DBSCAN, and TCRdist sequence similarity was added when clustering was performed within HLA-allele-positive subsets. For co-occurrence clustering, repertoires with fewer than 30,000 or more than 120,000 public chains were excluded, along with five or six repertoires with anomalous nucleotide sharing. TCRdb took over this immuneACCESS table, retaining in-frame rearrangements with V and J assigned. Such tables are incomplete; in checked studies, under half of the missing clones stem from an unresolved V gene, and the remainder is unexplained. That table gives V, J and clone size, and the DNA gave D and trimming. This sample is represented by 140,000 to 150,000 clones; roughly 79% of them were singletons. Approximately 9.7% of the sample lies in the top ten.

In total, 500 to 700 healthy bone marrow donors made up the cohort. All cohort members were sampled while nominally healthy, although unrecorded immune exposures were likely present. The donor was CMV seropositive and was included in the group of 290 or so seropositive cohort members. A peripheral blood sample was collected from each donor, and TCR beta sequencing was performed on peripheral blood mononuclear cells. The Qiagen DNeasy Blood Extraction Kit was used to extract genomic DNA from the blood cell samples. The sequence is built from TRBV4-3 and TRBJ1-1; 7 middle bases align to TRBD1. The sample comprised PBMCs. This TCR derives from a woman aged 55 to 70 in good health and CMV-seropositive. CDR3 protein: CASSQGQGGTEAFF. The DNA sequence reads TGCGCCAGCAGCCAAGGACAGGGTGGCACTGAAGCTTTCTTT.